The rows below give T cell receptor beta chains drawn from one sample of a study of long-term antiretroviral therapy in people with HIV. TCRdb's table, derived via immunoSEQ multiplex PCR, lists solely in-frame clones and lacks some. The sample includes 20,000 to 30,000 clones, 85% seen only once; the top ten take approximately 9%. The sequencing here drew on unsorted PBMCs, taken 2.3 years after starting antiretroviral therapy. Receptors originate from a man in his forties with HIV. CDR3s include the opening cysteine and the closing phenylalanine or tryptophan. D genes are given only for firm matches. Clone size is given for some rows only: seen once, a few or many times, or a class if the clone is expanded.

TRBD2 | once | TRBJ2-1 | TRBV5-6 | TGTGCCAGCAGCTTGTCCAGCGGGGGGGCCTTAATCTACAATGAGCAGTTCTTC | CASSLSSGGALIYNEQFF
TRBD1 | . | TRBJ1-1 | TRBV25-1 | TGTGCCAGCCTTGGGACAGCTGAAGCTTTCTTT | CASLGTAEAFF
. | . | TRBJ1-4 | TRBV7-6 | TGTGCCAGCAGCTTAGTAGCTGCAACTAATGAAAAACTGTTTTTT | CASSLVAATNEKLFF
. | . | TRBJ2-7 | TRBV5-1 | TGCGCCAGCAGCTTTTACTCCGGGAGTCGCTACGAGCAGTACTTC | CASSFYSGSRYEQYF
TRBD1 | . | TRBJ1-3 | TRBV6-1 | TGTGCCAGCAGTGAATTGCAGGGGGGCGTAGGAAACACCATATATTTT | CASSELQGGVGNTIYF
. | . | TRBJ2-3 | TRBV15 | TGTGCCACCAGCAGAGATCAGAACACAGATACGCAGTATTTT | CATSRDQNTDTQYF
. | . | TRBJ2-6 | TRBV23-1 | TGCGCCAGCACTTTCAGGGGTTGGAGCTCTGGGGCCAACGTCCTGACTTTC | CASTFRGWSSGANVLTF
. | . | TRBJ1-5 | TRBV7-8 | TGTGCCAGCAGCTTAGGTCCGGGCAATCAGCCCCAGCATTTT | CASSLGPGNQPQHF
TRBD2 | . | TRBJ2-2 | TRBV13 | TGTGCCAGCAGCTTATTACTAGCGGGAGTGACCGGGGAGCTGTTTTTT | CASSLLLAGVTGELFF
. | once | TRBJ2-3 | TRBV7-8 | TGTGCCAGCAGCTCGGGATGGACTAGCACAGATACGCAGTATTTT | CASSSGWTSTDTQYF
TRBD1 | . | TRBJ1-5 | TRBV15 | TGTGCCACCAGCAGGCTGACAGGGGTTCAGCCCCAGCATTTT | CATSRLTGVQPQHF
TRBD2 | once | TRBJ2-1 | TRBV4-1 | TGCGCCAGCAGCCCGGGACTAGCGGGGGCCATATACAATGAGCAGTTCTTC | CASSPGLAGAIYNEQFF
. | few | TRBJ1-5 | TRBV19 | TGTGCCAGCTCACAGGGTCGGAATCAGCCCCAGCATTTT | CASSQGRNQPQHF
TRBD1 | . | TRBJ2-3 | TRBV19 | TGTGCCAGTAGTCATGGGGGCAGGGGGACAGATACGCAGTATTTT | CASSHGGRGTDTQYF
. | . | TRBJ1-5 | TRBV2 | TGTGCCAGCAGTATCGGGAAGTATCAGCCCCAGCATTTT | CASSIGKYQPQHF
TRBD2 | . | TRBJ2-1 | TRBV5-6 | TGTGCCAGCAGCTTGCCAGCGGGAGGCAACAATGAGCAGTTCTTC | CASSLPAGGNNEQFF
TRBD1 | . | TRBJ2-3 | TRBV5-6 | TGTGCCAGCAGCTTGGGTGGGACAGGGGTTTTGGCGCACACAGATACGCAGTATTTT | CASSLGGTGVLAHTDTQYF
. | once | TRBJ2-7 | TRBV11-2 | TGTGCCAGCAGCTTAGGGACAGAATACGAGCAGTACTTC | CASSLGTEYEQYF
TRBD1 | . | TRBJ1-1 | TRBV6-6 | TGTGCCAGCAGACACGAACGGACAGGGCTGAACACTGAAGCTTTCTTT | CASRHERTGLNTEAFF
. | . | TRBJ1-1 | TRBV5-1 | TGCGCCAGCAGCTTGGGCACTGAAGCTTTCTTT | CASSLGTEAFF
TRBD1 | . | TRBJ1-5 | TRBV19 | TGTGCCAGTAGTAAGGGACAGGGGGCCTCTCCCCTCACTCAGCCCCAGCATTTT | CASSKGQGASPLTQPQHF
. | . | TRBJ1-6 | TRBV18 | TGTGCCAGCTCTGAGTTGGGGTCGTCACCCCTCCACTTT | CASSELGSSPLHF
TRBD2 | . | TRBJ2-1 | TRBV7-9 | TGTGCCAGCAGTCTTAGCGGGAGGGCAGATGAGCAGTTCTTC | CASSLSGRADEQFF
. | few | TRBJ2-3 | TRBV7-9 | TGTGCCAGCAGCTTACAAGGGCAGGGCACAGATACGCAGTATTTT | CASSLQGQGTDTQYF
TRBD2 | . | TRBJ2-7 | TRBV11-2 | TGTGCCAGCAGCTGGGGACTAGCCGCCGAGCAGTACTTC | CASSWGLAAEQYF
TRBD2 | . | TRBJ2-1 | TRBV15 | TGTGCCACCAGCAGAGGGCGGGACTACTACAATGAGCAGTTCTTC | CATSRGRDYYNEQFF
. | few | TRBJ2-1 | TRBV11-2 | TGTGCCAGCAGCTTAGATAGGCTTCTCGTGTTCTTC | CASSLDRLLVFF
. | . | TRBJ1-2 | TRBV6-6 | TGTGCCAGCACTGGGCACTATAACTATGGCTACACCTTC | CASTGHYNYGYTF
. | . | TRBJ1-3 | TRBV6-5 | TGTGCCAGCAGTTACTCTCAGGGGAGCTCTGGAAACACCATATATTTT | CASSYSQGSSGNTIYF
TRBD2 | . | TRBJ2-3 | TRBV5-4 | TGTGCCAGCAGCTTGGGAATTCTAGCGGGAGGTTCTGATACGCAGTATTTT | CASSLGILAGGSDTQYF
TRBD1 | . | TRBJ1-2 | TRBV30 | TGTGCCTGGAGTGTACCAGGAGGGACAGGGCTTGGCTACACCTTC | CAWSVPGGTGLGYTF
. | . | TRBJ1-2 | TRBV29-1 | TGCAGCGCCGAGGGTGTGGGGAACTATGGCTACACCTTC | CSAEGVGNYGYTF
TRBD1 | . | TRBJ2-1 | TRBV7-9 | TGTGCCAGCAGCGAACAGGGGATGATGGAGCAGTTCTTC | CASSEQGMMEQFF
. | once | TRBJ1-1 | TRBV11-3 | TGTGCCAGCAGCTCTAAAATTTCAGGGTTGGATACTGAAGCTTTCTTT | CASSSKISGLDTEAFF
. | . | TRBJ2-4 | TRBV7-9 | TGTGCCAGCAGCTTAGTTGGGGGAAACATTCAGTACTTC | CASSLVGGNIQYF
. | . | TRBJ2-3 | TRBV25-1 | TGTGCCAGCAGTGGGGACTGGGGCACAGATACGCAGTATTTT | CASSGDWGTDTQYF
. | . | TRBJ2-7 | TRBV10-3 | TGTGCCATCAGTGAGCGAGGGAATGAGCGACCCTACGAGCAGTACTTC | CAISERGNERPYEQYF
. | . | TRBJ1-1 | TRBV4-1 | TGCGCCAGCAGCCAAGATTCGGGGGGGAGAAAAGCTTTCTTT | CASSQDSGGRKAFF
. | . | TRBJ1-4 | TRBV19 | TGTGCCAGTAGTACGATGGACGGGAGTTTACGAGAAAAACTGTTTTTT | CASSTMDGSLREKLFF
. | . | TRBJ1-2 | TRBV6-1 | TGTGCCAGCAGTGAAGCGGGGTGGGCGGACTATGGCTACACCTTC | CASSEAGWADYGYTF
. | . | TRBJ1-5 | TRBV7-8 | TGTGCCAGCAGCCCGTGGGGGGCTTATAGCAATCAGCCCCAGCATTTT | CASSPWGAYSNQPQHF
. | . | TRBJ1-5 | TRBV27 | TGTGCCAGCAGCAGGGAAGTTGGTCAGCCCCAGCATTTT | CASSREVGQPQHF
TRBD1 | . | TRBJ2-4 | TRBV6-5 | TGTGCCAGCAAGGAGGGACAGGGGAGGTACATTCAGTACTTC | CASKEGQGRYIQYF
. | few | TRBJ1-5 | TRBV19 | TGTGCCAGTAGTTCGGGGACCAGACAGCCCCAGCATTTT | CASSSGTRQPQHF
TRBD1 | . | TRBJ2-3 | TRBV9 | TGTGCCAGCAGCGTAGGGATAGGGGACAGCCGTAGCACAGATACGCAGTATTTT | CASSVGIGDSRSTDTQYF
. | once | TRBJ2-7 | TRBV11-2 | TGTGCCAGCAGCTTAGGGGATGGGGGGCACTACGAGCAGTACTTC | CASSLGDGGHYEQYF
TRBD1 | . | TRBJ2-7 | TRBV7-9 | TGTGCCAGCAGCTCCGGACAGGGGGCGCTGATCTACGAGCAGTACTTC | CASSSGQGALIYEQYF
. | . | TRBJ2-7 | TRBV4-1 | TGCGCCAGCAGCCAACTCGTTAGCGACGAGCAGTACTTC | CASSQLVSDEQYF